The clone carrying this T cell receptor beta chain was counted ten times or more. Germline V gene sequence: CDR1 MDHEN, CDR2 SYDVKM. V lost 5 bases and J lost 3; bases outside the gene matches: 9. The CDR3 runs 17 residues. This entry belongs to a study of T cells in Graves' hyperthyroidism and ophthalmopathy. RNA transcripts yielded amplified TCR beta CDR3 regions. The study used the HTBI primer set for a first-round RT-PCR of the TCR CDR3. TCRdb re-analysed the multiplex PCR reads in MiXCR, keeping a single row per CDR3 protein. The sample lists 220,000 or so distinct CDR3 sequences, 16% occurring once.

Source material: blood. The TCR comes from a woman aged 18 to 35 with Graves' ophthalmopathy. The chain uses TRBV28 and TRBJ1-6; 8 bases map to TRBD1. CDR3 bases: TGTGCCAGCAGTCCGCCGACAGGGGTTAGCTATAATTCACCCCTCCACTTT. This codes for CASSPPTGVSYNSPLHF.